One and the same sample provided the 18 T cell receptor beta chains below, sequenced in a study of naive and memory T cell subsets. Findings and caveats of the study: Especially in CD8 cells, naive repertoires contained a few larger clonotypes, possibly CD45RA-re-expressing memory cells.

These TCRs' antigens remain unknown. Both TRBC1 and TRBC2 were covered by a beta constant-region primer of two equimolar oligonucleotides. Nested alpha and beta constant-region primers with the SP2 primer drove four PCR rounds on ligated cDNA. TCRdb independently ran MiXCR on the UMI-ligation and nested PCR reads; one entry per CDR3 protein. The top ten hold approximately 0.63% of the sample, which has over 110,000 distinct CDR3 sequences, approximately 18% seen once. Material: naive CD8+ T cells from blood. The receptors come from a human donor in good health.

Only a few counts were recorded for this clonotype. Here the CDR3 DNA reads TGTGCCAGCAGCTCACACCGGGACAGCCACTACGAGCAGTACTTC. Amino acid sequence: CASSSHRDSHYEQYF. This chain connects TRBV13 to TRBJ2-7, with 7 nucleotides matching TRBD1. With 4 bases clipped from V and 3 bases from J, the junction kept 9 bases outside the gene matches. From germline, CDR1 is PRHDT and CDR2 FYEKMQ (reference sequence). The CDR3 has 15 amino acids.

This clonotype has ten or more counts. The chain links TRBV7-9 to TRBJ2-3, with D unclear. This CDR3 comprises 12 residues. Germline V gene sequence: CDR1 SEHNR, CDR2 FQNEAQ (reference sequence). Between the trimmed V and J ends, which lost 5 bases and 6 bases, there was a span of 9 bases. The CDR3 region has the DNA TGTGCCAGCAGCCCTAGAGAGGATACGCAGTATTTT. Protein sequence: CASSPREDTQYF.

This chain links TRBV18 with TRBJ2-7; 10 positions agree with TRBD1. Looked up from germline, CDR1 is KGHSH and CDR2 is LQKENI. This CDR3 comprises 15 residues. The V segment lost 1 base and the J segment 4 bases; nucleotides outside the gene matches: 4. CDR3 sequence: CASSPRQGARYEQYF. As DNA, the CDR3 is TGTGCCAGCTCACCACGACAGGGGGCGCGGTACGAGCAGTACTTC.

This chain links TRBV4-1 with TRBJ1-3, with TRBD1 matching over 8 bases. This CDR3 comprises 16 residues. After removal of 0 bases from V and 4 bases from J, the junction contained 5 bases not matched to a gene. Germline loops: CDR1 MGHRA, CDR2 YSYEKL. In nucleotides, the CDR3 is TGCGCCAGCAGCCAAGATCAACAGGGGGGCGGAAACACCATATATTTT. Translation gives CASSQDQQGGGNTIYF.

This clonotype was counted only a few times. The CDR3 region is CASSWTSAYEQYF. The CDR3 DNA reads TGTGCCAGCAGCTGGACTAGCGCTTACGAGCAGTACTTC. This chain uses TRBV5-6 with TRBJ2-7, with TRBD2 matching 9 bases. The V gene's germline CDR1 is SGHDT and CDR2 YYEEEE. The CDR3 extends over 13 amino acids. The ends lost 3 bases at V and 4 bases at J; junction bases unmatched: 2.

The chain uses TRBV5-6 and TRBJ2-1; 7 bases align to TRBD2. The CDR3 sequence is 17 residues long. Trimming cost V 1 base and J 0 bases; bases outside gene matches: 7. Looked up from germline, CDR1 is SGHDT and CDR2 is YYEEEE. Here the CDR3 reads CASSLNSGGSSYNEQFF. The CDR3 bases are TGTGCCAGCAGCTTGAACTCGGGCGGGAGCTCCTACAATGAGCAGTTCTTC.

This clonotype was seen a few times. The chain is built from TRBV7-9 and TRBJ2-7; possible D gene TRBD1, 5 bases. Per germline, CDR1 SEHNR and CDR2 FQNEAQ (reference sequence). The CDR3 consists of 17 residues. V was pared by 5 bases and J by 2 bases, with 22 bases between. Here the CDR3 DNA reads TGTGCCAGCAGCCCCACCTTGGCCAGGGCAACAACCTACGAGCAGTACTTC. Encoded protein: CASSPTLARATTYEQYF.

V is TRBV4-3 and J is TRBJ2-7; a possible D gene is TRBD1 (6 bases). Deletions cut 1 base from V and 1 base from J, with 11 bases between. CDR3 length equals 15 residues. In germline, CDR1 is LGHNA, CDR2 YSLEER. The CDR3, as DNA: TGCGCCAGCAGCCAAGTTAATCAGGGGTCCTACGAGCAGTACTTC. It encodes CASSQVNQGSYEQYF.

This clonotype was observed a few times. The chain combines TRBV4-1 with TRBJ1-5; D gene ambiguous. Germline loops: CDR1 MGHRA, CDR2 YSYEKL. The CDR3 has 14 residues. V was clipped by 2 bases and J by 6 bases, with 11 bases between them. This CDR3 reads CASSQTREVQPQHF. As DNA, the CDR3 is TGCGCCAGCAGCCAAACCCGCGAGGTTCAGCCCCAGCATTTT.

The J gene is TRBJ2-3, the V gene TRBV2; D is perhaps TRBD1 or TRBD2 (5 bases each). Trimming removed 7 bases at V and 4 bases at J, with 9 bases between. The CDR3 sequence is 12 residues long. The germline V gene encodes CDR1 SNHLY and CDR2 FYNNEI. DNA for the CDR3: TGTGCCAGCAACCGGGGCGCAGATACGCAGTATTTT. The encoded protein is CASNRGADTQYF.

The table lists this clonotype with a few counts. This rearrangement joins TRBV29-1 to TRBJ2-3, with D hard to call. V dropped 6 bases and J dropped 0 bases, with 10 bases sitting between them. CDR1 and CDR2 from the germline V gene are SQVTM and ANQGSEA. This CDR3 comprises 13 residues. CDR3 in amino acids: CSVNQKSTDTQYF. CDR3 in DNA: TGCAGCGTCAATCAGAAAAGCACAGATACGCAGTATTTT.

This clonotype was observed a handful of times. The rearrangement joins TRBV7-9 to TRBJ2-7; 7 nucleotides align to TRBD1. Germline V gene lookup returns CDR1 SEHNR and CDR2 FQNEAQ (reference sequence). The CDR3 extends over 13 amino acids. V shed 5 bases and J 3 bases; nucleotides not matched to a gene: 4. In DNA form, the CDR3 reads TGTGCCAGCAGCCCCGGGGACAGCTACGAGCAGTACTTC. Translated, it gives CASSPGDSYEQYF.

V usage is TRBV5-6 and J usage is TRBJ2-1; 8 positions match TRBD1. The CDR3 totals 15 residues. Germline V gene sequence: CDR1 SGHDT, CDR2 YYEEEE. The junction had 8 bases not matched to a gene; V was cut back by 4 bases and J by 5 bases. CDR3 region: CASSKTGAGNNEQFF. CDR3 in DNA: TGTGCCAGCAGCAAGACAGGGGCTGGGAACAATGAGCAGTTCTTC.

CDR3 coding DNA: TGTGCCAGCAGGGAGGGAGGATTGAACACTGAAGCTTTCTTT. This translates into CASREGGLNTEAFF. The chain combines TRBV6-1 with TRBJ1-1, with D unresolved. V gave up 6 bases and J gave up 0 bases, with 11 bases separating them. The CDR3 extends over 14 amino acids. Germline V lookup: CDR1 MNHNS, CDR2 SASEGT.

The chain combines TRBV7-9 with TRBJ2-5; TRBD2 matches 8 bases. Germline V CDR1 and CDR2: SEHNR, FQNEAQ (reference sequence). This CDR3 has 17 amino acids. Germline trimming cut 5 bases from V and 3 bases from J; bases unmatched to any gene: 14. CDR3 loop: CASSPEATSGHKETQYF. The CDR3, as DNA: TGTGCCAGCAGCCCCGAAGCCACTAGCGGTCATAAAGAGACCCAGTACTTC.

A few counts support this clonotype. The gene calls are TRBV6-5 and TRBJ2-7, with D hard to call. Trimming took 2 bases from V and 0 from J, leaving 8 bases between them. CDR1 is MNHEY and CDR2 is SVGAGI in the germline V gene. The CDR3 contains 14 residues. As DNA, the CDR3 is TGTGCCAGCAGTTACGAGATAAGCTCCTACGAGCAGTACTTC. Encoded protein: CASSYEISSYEQYF.

In this sample, this clonotype turned up a few times. The chain carries TRBV28 and TRBJ2-5; D possibly corresponds to TRBD2 (5 bases). This CDR3 has 15 residues. Germline loops: CDR1 MDHEN, CDR2 SYDVKM. Trimming took 2 bases from V and 9 from J, leaving 19 bases between them. DNA for the CDR3: TGTGCCAGCAGTTTACGGGATTCCCCTAAGATGGCCCAGTACTTC. Protein sequence: CASSLRDSPKMAQYF.

This clonotype came up many times. This chain uses TRBV29-1 with TRBJ2-1; TRBD2 aligns across 11 bases. The trim removed 7 bases at V and 4 bases at J, leaving 6 bases unmatched. The germline CDR1 and CDR2 sequences are SQVTM and ANQGSEA. The CDR3 contains 14 residues. The CDR3 reads CSAPLAGVYNEQFF. The CDR3 DNA follows: TGCAGCGCCCCACTAGCGGGAGTGTACAATGAGCAGTTCTTC.